The T cell receptor (beta chain) described here comes from a study of T cells in Graves' hyperthyroidism and ophthalmopathy. Using RNA transcripts as the source, TCR beta CDR3 regions were amplified. RT-PCR in the first round (using the HTBI primer set) targeted the TCR CDR3. TCRdb re-called the multiplex PCR reads with MiXCR, one entry per CDR3 protein. The sample yields roughly 660,000 distinct CDR3 sequences, approximately 15% seen once. Germline V gives CDR1 DFQATT, CDR2 SNEGSKA (reference sequence). V shed 6 bases and J shed 0 bases, with 11 bases lying between them. This CDR3 is built from 13 residues.

This chain links TRBV20-1 with TRBJ1-1; D is ambiguous. The receptor was derived from a man aged 45 to 65 with Graves' hyperthyroidism. The sample consisted of blood. CDR3 nucleotides: TGCAGTGCCCTGGGAGATCTGAACACTGAAGCTTTCTTT. Translated: CSALGDLNTEAFF.